The source of this T cell receptor beta chain is a study of T cell responses to AZD1222 COVID-19 vaccine. The CDR3 loop spans 15 amino acids. Trimming cost V 5 bases and J 1 base, with 14 bases left between them. The germline V gene encodes CDR1 MNHEY and CDR2 SMNVEV (reference sequence). Some clones are missing from TCRdb's copy, which holds only in-frame ones; the method was immunoSEQ multiplex PCR. The sample has more than 20,000 clones, around 90% seen once. The chain couples TRBV27 to TRBJ1-1; D is unresolved. The source is an adult who received the AZD1222 COVID-19 vaccine. The sequenced sample was peripheral blood, obtained 28 days after the second AZD1222 dose. The DNA for the CDR3 is TGTGCCAGCAGTCCCTCCGGTCCCTGGAACACTGAAGCTTTCTTT. It yields the protein CASSPSGPWNTEAFF.